This T cell receptor beta chain originates from a study of cytomegalovirus exposure and HLA in healthy donors. At the level of the study: Inside one of the first data releases sat 75 million to 100 million unique TCRs taken from HLA-typed donors. Findings of the study overall: Most TCR sequences proved rare, with some public TCRs found in many donors. Within the data, a cluster of highly shared sequence variants was likely a sequencing artifact.

This CDR3 region has 13 residues. Germline lookup yields CDR1 SSHAT and CDR2 FNYEAQ (reference sequence). The V end was cut by 5 bases, the J end by 2 bases, with 6 bases between. Points on this clone: Its antigen is still unknown. Different DNA sequences within this sample yield the same CDR3.

The PCR used 60 Vbeta and 13 Jbeta primers. The method was immunoSEQ multiplex PCR; TCRdb's version includes in-frame clones alone and lacks a portion of them. Of 200,000 to 300,000 clones in the sample, roughly 84% were seen once. The V call is TRBV7-7, the J call TRBJ2-2; D is undetermined. The receptor comes from a girl aged 2 to 9 in good health and CMV-seronegative. Sequenced sample: PBMCs. CDR3 sequence reads: CASSRSNTGELFF. CDR3 coding DNA: TGTGCCAGCAGCCGGAGTAACACCGGGGAGCTGTTTTTT.